A single sample is the source of the 31 T cell receptor beta chains below, sequenced in a study of T cells in Graves' hyperthyroidism and ophthalmopathy. Template material for amplifying TCR beta CDR3 regions consisted of RNA transcripts. TCR CDR3 regions were first amplified by RT-PCR with HTBI primers. MiXCR, applied by TCRdb to the multiplex PCR reads, yields one record per CDR3 protein. The sample records hundreds of thousands of distinct CDR3 sequences, 14% being singletons. The sequenced sample was blood. These receptors originate from a woman aged 18-30 years with Graves' hyperthyroidism.

In this sample, this clonotype turned up many times. V usage is TRBV20-1 and J usage is TRBJ2-7; D is perhaps TRBD1 or TRBD2 (5 bases each). Trimming took off 2 bases at V and 3 bases at J, with 17 bases between the two ends. From germline, CDR1 is DFQATT and CDR2 SNEGSKA (reference sequence). The CDR3 loop spans 15 amino acids. The CDR3 DNA reads TGCAGTGCTAGATCGCTTGGGACCCAGCGCTACGAGCAGTACTTC. It codes for CSARSLGTQRYEQYF.

This clonotype was seen at least ten times. The rearrangement joins TRBV11-3 to TRBJ2-7; D possibly corresponds to TRBD1 (6 bases). Trimming pared 5 bases from V and 5 bases from J, leaving 13 bases between. The V gene's germline CDR1 is SGHNT and CDR2 YENEEA. This CDR3 comprises 13 residues. CDR3 sequence (DNA): TGTGCCAGCAGCGACCGACAGGTGCACGAGCAGTACTTC. Protein sequence: CASSDRQVHEQYF.

This clonotype was counted ten times or more. CDR3 in amino acids: CASSKQGLGDTQYF. As DNA, the CDR3 is TGTGCCAGCAGTAAACAGGGCTTGGGGGATACGCAGTATTTT. This chain uses TRBV2 with TRBJ2-3; D might be TRBD1 (6 bases). The V end lost 5 bases, the J end lost 6 bases, and 15 bases lay between the germline ends. This CDR3 has 14 residues. Per the germline V gene, CDR1 is SNHLY and CDR2 is FYNNEI.

This clonotype has a count of ten or more. The gene calls are TRBV27 and TRBJ1-5, with 8 bases fitting TRBD1. The CDR3 is 14 residues long. Germline loops: CDR1 MNHEY, CDR2 SMNVEV (reference sequence). The J segment lost 4 bases and the V segment lost 5 bases, leaving 4 bases of the junction unmatched. In nucleotides, the CDR3 is TGTGCCAGCAGTCAATACAGGGGGAATCAGCCCCAGCATTTT. Amino acid sequence: CASSQYRGNQPQHF.

The rearrangement joins TRBV5-1 to TRBJ2-3, with TRBD2 identical over 7 bases. The CDR3 contains 14 residues. Germline lookup yields CDR1 SGHRS and CDR2 YFSETQ. Germline trimming cut 6 bases from V and 5 bases from J; bases unmatched to any gene: 9. The DNA for the CDR3 is TGCGCCAGCACCCCGGGGGAGGGCCAAGATACGCAGTATTTT. Its protein product is CASTPGEGQDTQYF.

This clonotype was picked up many times. The genes are TRBV11-3 and TRBJ2-6, with D possibly TRBD1 on 5 matching bases. V gave up 3 bases and J gave up 4 bases, with 13 bases separating them. This CDR3 is built from 16 residues. Looked up from germline, CDR1 is SGHNT and CDR2 is YENEEA. The CDR3 loop reads CASSFGRVSGANVLTF. The CDR3 DNA reads TGTGCCAGCAGCTTCGGCAGGGTTTCAGGGGCCAACGTCCTGACTTTC.

This chain connects TRBV29-1 to TRBJ2-4, with D tentatively TRBD1 or TRBD2 (5 bases each). The germline CDR1 and CDR2 sequences are SQVTM and ANQGSEA. The germline V and J ends were trimmed by 7 bases and 6 bases, with 10 bases remaining between them. This CDR3 contains 11 residues. The DNA of the CDR3 is TGCAGCGGGGGTGGGGGAAACATTCAGTACTTC. This translates into CSGGGGNIQYF. Complete variable domain (other parts from reference TRBV29-1 and TRBJ2-4): SAVISQKPSRDICQRGTSLTIQCQVDSQVTMMFWYRQQPGQSLTLIATANQGSEATYESGFVIDKFPISRPNLTFSTLTVSNMSPEDSSIYLCSGGGGNIQYFGAGTRLSVL.

This clonotype came up a few times. Its ends do not fully match the called genes, so a read error is possible. The CDR3 coding sequence is TGTGCCACCAGCAGGCTAGCGCAAGGATATCAAGAGGCCCAGTACTTC. This codes for CATSRLAQGYQEAQYF. The V call is TRBV15, the J call TRBJ2-5, with a possible D match to TRBD2 (6 bases). Germline values: CDR1 LNHNV, CDR2 YYDKDF (reference sequence). CDR3 length equals 16 residues.

The CDR3 sequence is CASRLTSGPSTDTQYF. In DNA, the CDR3 is TGCGCCAGCAGGCTGACTAGCGGACCCAGCACAGATACGCAGTATTTT. V usage is TRBV5-1 and J usage is TRBJ2-3, with 9 bases that match TRBD2. The CDR3 sequence is 16 residues long. The germline gives CDR1 SGHRS, CDR2 YFSETQ. The J segment lost 0 bases and the V segment lost 5 bases, leaving 7 bases of the junction unmatched. Full variable domain (missing parts from reference TRBV5-1 and TRBJ2-3): KAGVTQTPRYLIKTRGQQVTLSCSPISGHRSVSWYQQTPGQGLQFLFEYFSETQRNKGNFPGRFSGRQFSNSRSEMNVSTLELGDSALYLCASRLTSGPSTDTQYFGPGTRLTVL.

The rearrangement links TRBV6-1 to TRBJ2-5; 11 nucleotides align to TRBD2. The CDR3 is made up of 15 amino acids. The ends lost 4 bases at V and 3 bases at J; junction bases unmatched: 4. The V gene's germline CDR1 is MNHNS and CDR2 SASEGT. CDR3 loop: CASSASSGGKETQYF. The CDR3 DNA follows: TGTGCCAGCAGTGCATCTAGCGGGGGGAAAGAGACCCAGTACTTC.

This clonotype has a count of ten or more. The chain employs TRBV2 and TRBJ2-7, with D possibly being TRBD2 (5 bases). The ends were cut back, 6 bases at V and 0 bases at J, with 12 bases in the middle. Germline CDR1 reads SNHLY; CDR2 reads FYNNEI. This CDR3 region has 14 residues. The CDR3 DNA reads as TGTGCCAGCAGGGGGAGCCAGAGCTCCTACGAGCAGTACTTC. Translating gives CASRGSQSSYEQYF.

This clonotype was seen at least ten times. The rearrangement links TRBV6-1 to TRBJ2-7, with 7 bases that match TRBD1. Germline V gene sequence: CDR1 MNHNS, CDR2 SASEGT. The junction had 18 bases not matched to a gene; V was cut back by 6 bases and J by 4 bases. This CDR3 has 17 residues. CDR3 amino acids: CASRARGQLIGKYEQYF. The CDR3 DNA sequence: TGTGCCAGCAGGGCCCGGGGACAGTTAATCGGGAAATACGAGCAGTACTTC.

This clonotype was detected many times. The chain uses TRBV6-1 and TRBJ2-7, with 7 bases that match TRBD1. The V gene end was trimmed by 11 bases and the J gene end by 4 bases; junction bases not matched to a gene: 17. In germline, CDR1 is MNHNS, CDR2 SASEGT. CDR3 length: 15 residues. Here the CDR3 reads CAAYPPGQILYEQYF. Written as DNA, the CDR3 is TGTGCCGCCTACCCCCCGGGACAGATACTATACGAGCAGTACTTC.

This chain links TRBV6-1 with TRBJ1-1; TRBD1 agrees at 7 bases. The CDR3 consists of 15 residues. CDR1 MNHNS and CDR2 SASEGT come from the germline V gene. J was trimmed by 2 bases and V by 5 bases; bases with no gene match: 8. CDR3 bases: TGTGCCAGCAGTCAACGAGGGACAGCCAACACTGAAGCTTTCTTT. It translates to CASSQRGTANTEAFF.

V gene TRBV28 combines with J gene TRBJ1-4; D not certain. Germline V lookup: CDR1 MDHEN, CDR2 SYDVKM. V dropped 2 bases and J dropped 3 bases, with 10 bases sitting between them. This CDR3 has 15 amino acids. CDR3 coding DNA: TGTGCCAGCAGTTTAACGGGAGTAGCTAATGAAAAACTGTTTTTT. Translating gives CASSLTGVANEKLFF. Looking up the rest from reference TRBV28 and TRBJ1-4 gives the full variable domain: DVKVTQSSRYLVKRTGEKVFLECVQDMDHENMFWYRQDPGLGLRLIYFSYDVKMKEKGDIPEGYSVSREKKERFSLILESASTNQTSMYLCASSLTGVANEKLFFGSGTQLSVL.

The CDR3, as DNA: TGTGCCAGCTCACTACGGACAGGAAGAGGGTACAATGAGCAGTTCTTC. It is translated as CASSLRTGRGYNEQFF. This chain links TRBV18 with TRBJ2-1; TRBD1 matches at 7 bases. The CDR3 length is 16 residues. Germline trimming cut 4 bases from V and 4 bases from J; bases unmatched to any gene: 10. Germline V gene data show CDR1 as KGHSH and CDR2 as LQKENI.

This clonotype was seen ten or more times. V gene TRBV4-1 combines with J gene TRBJ1-1; D perhaps matches TRBD1 (5 bases). Germline values: CDR1 MGHRA, CDR2 YSYEKL. Trimming removed 0 bases from V and 0 bases from J, with 17 bases in between. The CDR3 has 18 amino acids. The CDR3 DNA follows: TGCGCCAGCAGCCAAGATCAGCTAGCGGGGCTCATGAACACTGAAGCTTTCTTT. It encodes CASSQDQLAGLMNTEAFF.

At least ten counts were recorded for this clonotype. This chain uses TRBV11-3 with TRBJ2-7, with 7 positions matching TRBD1. V lost 4 bases and J lost 4; bases outside the gene matches: 4. The CDR3 has 13 amino acids. In germline, CDR1 is SGHNT, CDR2 YENEEA. CDR3 DNA sequence: TGTGCCAGCAGCTCGCTGGACAGGTACGAGCAGTACTTC. Translated, it gives CASSSLDRYEQYF. Combining the CDR3 with reference TRBV11-3 and TRBJ2-7 gives the whole variable domain EAGVVQSPRYKIIEKKQPVAFWCNPISGHNTLYWYLQNLGQGPELLIRYENEEAVDDSQLPKDRFSAERLKGVDSTLKIQPAELGDSAVYLCASSSLDRYEQYFGPGTRLTVT.

In its sample, this clonotype was seen many times. This chain connects TRBV28 to TRBJ2-3; D call uncertain. The V gene's germline CDR1 is MDHEN and CDR2 SYDVKM. V lost 6 bases to trimming and J lost 2 bases, with 12 bases between them. This CDR3 is built from 14 residues. The CDR3 here is CASRPVAITDTQYF. DNA of the CDR3: TGTGCCAGCAGGCCTGTTGCGATCACAGATACGCAGTATTTT.

This clonotype was observed a handful of times. This chain links TRBV7-9 with TRBJ2-7, with 9 nucleotides matching TRBD1. Germline values: CDR1 SEHNR, CDR2 FQNEAQ (reference sequence). The CDR3 runs 16 residues. Trimming cost V 4 bases and J 5 bases; bases outside gene matches: 12. In DNA, the CDR3 is TGTGCCAGCAGCTCCAGTCCCGGGACAGGGTCCCACGAGCAGTACTTC. It encodes CASSSSPGTGSHEQYF.

This clonotype has ten or more counts. V usage is TRBV28 and J usage is TRBJ2-7; D might be TRBD1 (6 bases). The germline V and J ends were trimmed by 3 bases and 8 bases, with 11 bases remaining between them. This CDR3 is built from 12 residues. The germline CDR1 and CDR2 sequences are MDHEN and SYDVKM. The CDR3 nucleotides read TGTGCCAGCAGTTTGAGGCAGGGGAAGCAGTACTTC. This gives the protein CASSLRQGKQYF.

This clonotype was recorded many times. This chain links TRBV3-1 with TRBJ1-6, with 10 bases that match TRBD1. Germline trimming cut 4 bases from V and 0 bases from J; bases unmatched to any gene: 6. CDR1 and CDR2 from the germline V gene are LGHDT and YNNKEL (reference sequence). The CDR3 extends over 18 amino acids. The CDR3 reads CASSRTGGPSSYNSPLHF. The CDR3 region has the DNA TGTGCCAGCAGCCGGACAGGGGGACCGAGCTCCTATAATTCACCCCTCCACTTT. The variable domain in full, completed from reference TRBV3-1 and TRBJ1-6, reads DTAVSQTPKYLVTQMGNDKSIKCEQNLGHDTMYWYKQDSKKFLKIMFSYNNKELIINETVPNRFSPKSPDKAHLNLHINSLELGDSAVYFCASSRTGGPSSYNSPLHFGNGTRLTVT.

This clonotype was detected many times. The genes are TRBV11-2 and TRBJ1-1; maybe TRBD1 (5 bases). The CDR3 sequence is 15 residues long. V lost 1 base and J 6 bases, leaving 15 bases between the germline ends. Germline V CDR1 and CDR2: SGHAT, FQNNGV. Here the CDR3 reads CASSLVRGRDPEAFF. DNA for the CDR3: TGTGCCAGCAGCTTAGTCCGAGGACGGGACCCTGAAGCTTTCTTT.

This clonotype occurred a few times. The DNA for the CDR3 is TGTGCCAGCAGTGAAGCCCGGGCAGGAAACTCACCCCTCCACTTT. It specifies CASSEARAGNSPLHF. The genes are TRBV2 and TRBJ1-6; D gene uncertain. CDR1 is SNHLY and CDR2 is FYNNEI in the germline V gene. CDR3 size: 15 residues. The V end lost 0 bases, the J end lost 10 bases, and 13 bases lay between the germline ends.

This clonotype was found a few times. The chain uses TRBV30 and TRBJ1-1; 8 positions match TRBD1. Germline V CDR1 and CDR2: GTSNPN, SVGIG (reference sequence). J gave up 3 bases and V 3 bases, and 3 bases lay outside the gene matches. The CDR3 sequence is 13 residues long. CDR3 in amino acids: CAWSQGAHTEAFF. The CDR3 bases are TGTGCCTGGAGCCAGGGGGCGCACACTGAAGCTTTCTTT. The complete variable domain, with remaining parts taken from reference TRBV30 and TRBJ1-1, reads SQTIHQWPATLVQPVGSPLSLECTVEGTSNPNLYWYRQAAGRGLQLLFYSVGIGQISSEVPQNLSASRPQDRQFILSSKKLLLSDSGFYLCAWSQGAHTEAFFGQGTRLTVV.

In its sample, this clonotype was seen many times. V usage is TRBV11-2 and J usage is TRBJ2-3, with D tentatively TRBD2 (5 bases). The V end was cut by 2 bases, the J end by 2 bases, with 14 bases between. The V gene's germline CDR1 is SGHAT and CDR2 FQNNGV. The CDR3 is 16 residues long. The CDR3 coding sequence is TGTGCCAGCAGCTTACGATTTGAGGGATTCACAGATACGCAGTATTTT. It yields the protein CASSLRFEGFTDTQYF.

This clonotype was seen many times. The chain employs TRBV30 and TRBJ2-7; no clear D. This CDR3 is built from 11 residues. V gave up 0 bases and J gave up 4 bases, with 4 bases separating them. Germline values: CDR1 GTSNPN, CDR2 SVGIG (reference sequence). The CDR3 reads CAWSVRYEQYF. The CDR3 DNA is TGTGCCTGGAGTGTACGGTACGAGCAGTACTTC.

This clonotype was counted a few times. The rearrangement joins TRBV19 to TRBJ2-4, with TRBD1 identical over 7 bases. CDR3 length equals 16 residues. The V gene's germline CDR1 is LNHDA and CDR2 SQIVND (reference sequence). With 4 bases clipped from V and 1 base from J, the junction kept 7 bases outside the gene matches. The DNA for the CDR3 is TGTGCCAGTAGTACCCTACAGGGGTCGGCCAAAAACATTCAGTACTTC. Amino acid sequence: CASSTLQGSAKNIQYF.

There are a few counts of this clonotype. The chain joins TRBV3-1 to TRBJ2-7, with 10 bases matching TRBD2. Germline V CDR1 and CDR2: LGHDT, YNNKEL (reference sequence). With 3 bases clipped from V and 2 bases from J, the junction kept 4 bases outside the gene matches. CDR3 length: 15 residues. CDR3 coding DNA: TGTGCCAGCAGCCAGGGACTAGCGCTCCCCTACGAGCAGTACTTC. Translating gives CASSQGLALPYEQYF.

Worth noting for this clonotype: This may be a read error: a much more frequent sequence differs by one nucleotide. The J gene is TRBJ1-1, the V gene TRBV28; D not certain. Germline V gene data show CDR1 as MDHEN and CDR2 as SYDVKM. The V and J ends lost 5 bases and 0 bases respectively, with 16 bases between them. The CDR3 contains 16 residues. The CDR3 is CASSPPGGSLNTEAFF. CDR3 nucleotide sequence: TGTGCCAGCAGTCCACCAGGTGGGAGCTTGAACACTGAAGCTTTCTTT.

The V and J genes are TRBV19 and TRBJ2-1, with a possible D match to TRBD2 (6 bases). The DNA end favors TRBJ2-7, so the J call may be wrong. Germline assignment: CDR1 LNHDA and CDR2 SQIVND (reference sequence). This CDR3 contains 15 residues. Written as DNA, the CDR3 is TGTGCCAGTAGTAACATCCGACTAGAGGGCAATGAGCAGTACTTC. This gives the protein CASSNIRLEGNEQYF.